This T cell receptor beta chain was profiled in a study of CD8+CD57+ T cells in acquired aplastic anemia. General study results and limits: Controls and patients did not differ significantly in CD8+ Simpson's diversity.

According to the study, genomic DNA was the template for TCR beta VDJ and CDR3 profiling. One entry per CDR3 protein results from TCRdb running MiXCR on the reads. The sample has 200,000 or so distinct CDR3 sequences, roughly 64% seen once. The length of the CDR3 is 11 residues. Trimming took off 5 bases at V and 6 bases at J, with 8 bases between the two ends. This clonotype has more than one count but fewer than ten. The antigen remains undetermined. The receptor comes from a human donor with severe aplastic anemia or a healthy control (not recorded which). Sequencing was done on a sample of sorted CD4+, CD8+, or CD8+CD57+ T cells (not recorded which) from PBMCs. This chain uses TRBV12-3 or TRBV12-4 with TRBJ2-7; D not certain. Here the CDR3 DNA reads TGTGCCAGCAGTCGAACAGTCGAGCAGTACTTC. Amino acids: CASSRTVEQYF.